This T cell receptor beta chain was captured by sequencing in a study of T cell repertoires in cytomegalovirus infection. TCRdb re-analysed the reads in MiXCR, keeping a single row per CDR3 protein. Found here are some 230,000 distinct CDR3 sequences, roughly 22% of them singletons; the top ten hold 15% to 20%. Germline CDR1 is SQVTM and CDR2 is ANQGSEA. CDR3 size: 15 residues. Between the trimmed V and J ends, which lost 1 base and 2 bases, there was a span of 15 bases. This clonotype occurred a few times. The source is a human donor in good health (CMV status not recorded). Some clones in this sample may be carry-over from other donors' samples. The specimen was CD8+ T cells from PBMCs. The V and J genes are TRBV29-1 and TRBJ2-7; the D is unclear. The CDR3 here is CSVEAGWAETYEQYF. CDR3 coding DNA: TGCAGCGTTGAAGCAGGCTGGGCCGAAACCTACGAGCAGTACTTC.